One and the same sample provided the 21 T cell receptor beta chains below, sequenced in a study of blood T cells in healthy people across ages. Primers used in a second PCR of roughly 7 to 12 cycles were a sample-barcoded 5' primer and a J-beta primer mix. In TCRdb, the 5' RACE reads were re-called with MiXCR into one record per CDR3 protein. Of 600,000 or so distinct CDR3 sequences in the sample, around 48% were seen once. Sequencing was carried out using blood. These receptors originate from a man older than 75 in good health.

This chain joins TRBV20-1 and TRBJ2-3; TRBD2 matches 11 bases. From germline, CDR1 is DFQATT and CDR2 SNEGSKA (reference sequence). There are 14 residues in the CDR3. CDR3 DNA sequence: TGCAGCCCACTAGCGGGAGTGGGTACAGATACGCAGTATTTT. Its protein product is CSPLAGVGTDTQYF.

This clonotype was seen just once. V and J are TRBV11-2 and TRBJ2-1; either TRBD1 or TRBD2 may supply D (6 bases each). Trimming left V 2 bases short and J 0 bases short, with 17 bases between. The CDR3 totals 18 residues. Looked up from germline, CDR1 is SGHAT and CDR2 is FQNNGV. CDR3 nucleotides: TGTGCCAGCAGCTTAATCCAGGGGACTTACAGCTCCTACAATGAGCAGTTCTTC. Encoded protein: CASSLIQGTYSSYNEQFF.

This clonotype was found a few times. The chain is built from TRBV19 and TRBJ2-4; TRBD2 might be the D (6 bases). Per germline, CDR1 LNHDA and CDR2 SQIVND (reference sequence). There are 14 residues in the CDR3. The V end lost 7 bases, the J end lost 6 bases, and 16 bases lay between the germline ends. Written as DNA, the CDR3 is TGTGCCAGTAAACCATCGGCCGGGGGAAACATTCAGTACTTC. Encoded protein: CASKPSAGGNIQYF.

This clonotype was detected only once. The chain links TRBV9 to TRBJ2-2; 8 bases align to TRBD2. The V gene's germline CDR1 is SGDLS and CDR2 YYNGEE. CDR3 length: 19 residues. With V trimmed by 0 bases and J by 4 bases, 14 bases remained unmatched. For the CDR3, the DNA is TGTGCCAGCAGCGTAGATACCCCGGGGCGGGGGGCCCTCACCGGGGAGCTGTTTTTT. Translated, it gives CASSVDTPGRGALTGELFF. Variable domain in full (rest from reference TRBV9 and TRBJ2-2): DSGVTQTPKHLITATGQRVTLRCSPRSGDLSVYWYQQSLDQGLQFLIQYYNGEERAKGNILERFSAQQFPDLHSELNLSSLELGDSALYFCASSVDTPGRGALTGELFFGEGSRLTVL.

The chain couples TRBV6-6 to TRBJ2-3, with 11 bases that match TRBD1. Germline V gene lookup returns CDR1 MNHNY and CDR2 SVGAGI (reference sequence). This CDR3 is 15 amino acids long. V lost 5 bases to trimming and J lost 5 bases; unmatched junction nucleotides: 6. For the CDR3, the DNA is TGTGCCAGCAGTAACGGACAGGGGGCGAAAGATACGCAGTATTTT. Translated, it gives CASSNGQGAKDTQYF.

The CDR3: CASTQAGGTYNEQFF. CDR3 nucleotide sequence: TGCGCCAGTACTCAAGCGGGGGGAACCTACAATGAGCAGTTCTTC. This chain joins TRBV5-1 and TRBJ2-1; TRBD2 matches at 9 bases. With V trimmed by 8 bases and J by 2 bases, 8 bases remained unmatched. Looked up from germline, CDR1 is SGHRS and CDR2 is YFSETQ. This CDR3 is built from 15 residues.

The V call is TRBV28, the J call TRBJ1-1; D remains ambiguous. Deletions cut 4 bases from V and 1 base from J, with 10 bases between. The CDR3 extends over 14 amino acids. Per the germline V gene, CDR1 is MDHEN and CDR2 is SYDVKM. This chain's CDR3 is CASSSWAANTEAFF. DNA for the CDR3: TGTGCCAGCAGTTCTTGGGCGGCGAACACTGAAGCTTTCTTT.

V is TRBV4-2 and J is TRBJ2-7; TRBD2 is a possible D gene (5 bases). V was cut by 1 base and J by 6 bases, with 13 bases left in between. From germline, CDR1 is LGHNA and CDR2 YNFKEQ. The CDR3 totals 14 residues. The CDR3 coding sequence is TGTGCCAGCAGCCAAGCTGAGGGATTGGGCGAGCAGTACTTC. Encoded protein: CASSQAEGLGEQYF.

The genes are TRBV12-3 or TRBV12-4 and TRBJ2-6; 8 positions agree with TRBD1. Trimming took 9 bases from V and 0 from J; bases not matched to a gene: 7. The CDR3 has 16 amino acids. CDR3 residues: CASRDRRTSGANVLTF. The CDR3 DNA reads as TGTGCCAGTAGGGACAGGAGAACCTCTGGGGCCAACGTCCTGACTTTC.

This clonotype showed up just a few times. The junction departs from the called germline gene at one end, perhaps through a read error. This chain connects TRBV5-1 to TRBJ2-1; TRBD2 aligns across 10 bases. The CDR3 is made up of 16 amino acids. CDR1 SGHRS and CDR2 YFSETQ come from the germline V gene. The CDR3 DNA follows: TGTGCCAGCAGCCCCGCTCTAGCGGGGGCGTACAATGAGCAGTTCTTC. It encodes CASSPALAGAYNEQFF.

The J gene is TRBJ2-7, the V gene TRBV7-2; 7 bases are shared with TRBD2. This CDR3 is built from 15 residues. Per the germline V gene, CDR1 is SGHTA and CDR2 is FQGNSA. J lost 6 bases, V lost 2 bases, and 10 bases had no gene match. In nucleotides, the CDR3 is TGTGCCAGCAGCTTAAGTCTAGCGGTGGGAGGCGAGCAGTACTTC. It codes for CASSLSLAVGGEQYF.

This clonotype was recorded many times. The rearrangement uses TRBV6-6 and TRBJ2-5, with D possibly matching TRBD1 (7 bases). The CDR3 consists of 15 residues. The V end lost 5 bases, the J end lost 4 bases, and 17 bases lay between the germline ends. Germline V gene data show CDR1 as MNHNY and CDR2 as SVGAGI (reference sequence). CDR3 residues: CASSKTGGGGETQYF. The CDR3, as DNA: TGTGCCAGCAGTAAAACAGGAGGGGGCGGAGAGACCCAGTACTTC.

This clonotype was seen at least ten times. This chain links TRBV7-9 with TRBJ2-5; TRBD1 aligns across 7 bases. The germline gives CDR1 SEHNR, CDR2 FQNEAQ (reference sequence). CDR3 length: 15 amino acids. V was pared by 5 bases and J by 2 bases, with 8 bases of the junction left unmatched. The CDR3 DNA follows: TGTGCCAGCAGCCATCCGGGACAGCCGCAAGAGACCCAGTACTTC. Its protein product is CASSHPGQPQETQYF.

V is TRBV7-2 and J is TRBJ1-4; 8 positions match TRBD1. Germline V CDR1 and CDR2: SGHTA, FQGNSA. Trimming took 5 bases from V and 8 from J; bases not matched to a gene: 10. There are 15 residues in the CDR3. The chain's CDR3 is CASSPRTGRGEKLFF. Here the CDR3 DNA reads TGTGCCAGCAGCCCGAGGACAGGGCGGGGAGAAAAACTGTTTTTT.

The chain links TRBV20-1 to TRBJ2-1, with D maybe TRBD1 (6 bases). V was clipped by 5 bases and J by 7 bases, with 6 bases between them. Germline CDR1 DFQATT, CDR2 SNEGSKA (reference sequence). The CDR3 is 10 residues long. The CDR3 DNA follows: TGCAGTGCTGGACAGAATGAGCAGTTCTTC. This translates into CSAGQNEQFF.

Note on this clonotype: This could be a read error, since a much larger clone is one nucleotide away. The CDR3: CASSPTLQGNSPLHF. CDR3 coding DNA: TGTGCCAGCAGTCCGACACTCCAAGGGAATTCACCCCTCCACTTT. V is TRBV6-5 and J is TRBJ1-6; D remains unclear. The CDR3 is made up of 15 amino acids. Germline loops: CDR1 MNHEY, CDR2 SVGAGI. V lost 5 bases to trimming and J lost 7 bases, with 15 bases between them.

Written as DNA, the CDR3 is TGCGCCAGCAGCTTGCCGTCCAATGAGCAGTACTTC. Its translation: CASSLPSNEQYF. The rearrangement uses TRBV5-1 and TRBJ2-1; no clear D. The better agreement between TRBJ2-7 and the DNA end casts doubt on the J call. This CDR3 is built from 12 residues. The V gene's germline CDR1 is SGHRS and CDR2 YFSETQ.

This clonotype was detected a few times. This sequence joins TRBV19 and TRBJ2-7, with no clear D. CDR1 and CDR2 from the germline V gene are LNHDA and SQIVND (reference sequence). This CDR3 has 13 amino acids. With 3 bases removed from V and 7 bases from J, the gap between germline ends came to 13 bases. This chain's CDR3 is CASSIRSSREQYF. In DNA, the CDR3 is TGTGCCAGTAGTATCCGGTCCTCCCGGGAGCAGTACTTC.

The chain employs TRBV6-5 and TRBJ1-5, with D uncertain. This CDR3 region has 13 residues. Trimming shortened V by 5 bases and J by 7 bases, and 12 bases separated the two germline ends. The germline V gene has CDR1 MNHEY and CDR2 SVGAGI. The CDR3 loop is CASSPRWRQPQHF. The DNA for the CDR3 is TGTGCCAGCAGTCCCCGATGGCGACAGCCCCAGCATTTT.

The V and J genes are TRBV5-1 and TRBJ1-4; 9 bases are shared with TRBD1. This CDR3 spans 16 amino acids. The junction had 9 bases not matched to a gene; V was cut back by 1 base and J by 8 bases. Germline V gene data show CDR1 as SGHRS and CDR2 as YFSETQ. This CDR3 reads CASSLTAGQGLEKLFF. DNA for the CDR3: TGCGCCAGCAGCTTGACCGCGGGACAGGGTTTGGAAAAACTGTTTTTT.

The rearrangement joins TRBV6-2 or TRBV6-3 to TRBJ1-5; D is perhaps TRBD1 (6 bases). Germline-derived CDR1 and CDR2 are MNHEY and SVGEGT. The CDR3 is 15 amino acids. V lost 6 bases and J lost 3, with 15 bases in between. The CDR3 loop is CASSVDRTPNQPQHF. Here the CDR3 DNA reads TGTGCCAGCAGCGTCGACAGGACACCCAATCAGCCCCAGCATTTT.